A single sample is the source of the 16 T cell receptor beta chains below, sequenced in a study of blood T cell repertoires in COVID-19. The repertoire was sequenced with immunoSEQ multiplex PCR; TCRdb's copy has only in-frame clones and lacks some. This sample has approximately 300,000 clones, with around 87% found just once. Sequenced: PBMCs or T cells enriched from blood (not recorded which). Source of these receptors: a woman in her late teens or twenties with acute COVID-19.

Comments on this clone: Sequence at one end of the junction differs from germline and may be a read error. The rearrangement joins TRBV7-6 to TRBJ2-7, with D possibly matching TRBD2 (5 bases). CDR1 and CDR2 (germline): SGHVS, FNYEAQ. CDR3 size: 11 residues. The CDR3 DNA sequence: TGTGTCAGCGGCTTTGGCAACGAGCAGTACTTC. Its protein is CVSGFGNEQYF.

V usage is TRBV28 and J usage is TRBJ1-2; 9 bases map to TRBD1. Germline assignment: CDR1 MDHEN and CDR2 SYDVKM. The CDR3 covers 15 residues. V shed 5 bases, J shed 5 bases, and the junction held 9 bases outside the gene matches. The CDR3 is CASSTGQGNSYGYTF. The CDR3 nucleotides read TGTGCCAGCAGTACTGGACAGGGGAATAGTTATGGCTACACCTTC.

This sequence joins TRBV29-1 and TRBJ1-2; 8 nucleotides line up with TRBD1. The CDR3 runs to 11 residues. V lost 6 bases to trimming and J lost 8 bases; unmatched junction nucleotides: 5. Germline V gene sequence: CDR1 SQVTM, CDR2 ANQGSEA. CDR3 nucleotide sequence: TGCAGCGTCCAACAGGGGGGAGGCTACACCTTC. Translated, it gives CSVQQGGGYTF.

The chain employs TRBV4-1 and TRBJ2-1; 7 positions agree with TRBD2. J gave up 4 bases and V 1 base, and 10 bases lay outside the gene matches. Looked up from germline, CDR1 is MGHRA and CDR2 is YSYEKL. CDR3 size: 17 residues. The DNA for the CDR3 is TGCGCCAGCAGCCAAGTTGCGGGAGACCCCGTATACAATGAGCAGTTCTTC. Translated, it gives CASSQVAGDPVYNEQFF.

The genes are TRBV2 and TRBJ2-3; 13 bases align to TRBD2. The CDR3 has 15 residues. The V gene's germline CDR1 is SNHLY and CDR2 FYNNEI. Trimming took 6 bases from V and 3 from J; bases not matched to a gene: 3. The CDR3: CASSGLAGATDTQYF. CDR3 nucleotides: TGTGCCAGCAGCGGACTAGCGGGAGCGACAGATACGCAGTATTTT.

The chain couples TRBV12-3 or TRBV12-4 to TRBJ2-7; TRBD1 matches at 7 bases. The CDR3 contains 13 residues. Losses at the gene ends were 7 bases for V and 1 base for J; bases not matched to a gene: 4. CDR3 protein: CASKLTGSYEQYF. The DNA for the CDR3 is TGTGCCAGCAAGCTGACAGGGTCCTACGAGCAGTACTTC.

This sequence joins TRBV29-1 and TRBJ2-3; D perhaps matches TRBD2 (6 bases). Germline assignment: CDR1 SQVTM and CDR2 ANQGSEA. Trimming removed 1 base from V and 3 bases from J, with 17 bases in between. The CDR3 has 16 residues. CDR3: CSVEGAAGRRTDTQYF. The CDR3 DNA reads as TGCAGCGTTGAAGGGGCGGCGGGAAGACGAACAGATACGCAGTATTTT.

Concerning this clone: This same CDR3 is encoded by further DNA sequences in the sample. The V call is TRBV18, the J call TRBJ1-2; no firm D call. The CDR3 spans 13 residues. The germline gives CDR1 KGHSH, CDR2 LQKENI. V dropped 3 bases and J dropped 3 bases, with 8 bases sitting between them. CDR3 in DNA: TGTGCCAGCTCACCTGGAACAGACTATGGCTACACCTTC. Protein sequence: CASSPGTDYGYTF.

The CDR3 sequence: CASQDSRNRNQPQHF. For the CDR3, the DNA is TGTGCCAGCCAGGACAGCCGAAACAGGAATCAGCCCCAGCATTTT. The genes are TRBV2 and TRBJ1-5; D may be TRBD1 (6 bases). Between the trimmed V and J ends, which lost 8 bases and 4 bases, there was a span of 18 bases. The CDR3 covers 15 residues. Germline-derived CDR1 and CDR2 are SNHLY and FYNNEI.

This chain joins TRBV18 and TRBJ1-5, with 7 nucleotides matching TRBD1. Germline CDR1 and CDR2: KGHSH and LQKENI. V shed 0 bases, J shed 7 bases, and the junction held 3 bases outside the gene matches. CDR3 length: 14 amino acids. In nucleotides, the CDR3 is TGTGCCAGCTCACCACCCGGGACAGAACAGCCCCAGCATTTT. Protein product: CASSPPGTEQPQHF.

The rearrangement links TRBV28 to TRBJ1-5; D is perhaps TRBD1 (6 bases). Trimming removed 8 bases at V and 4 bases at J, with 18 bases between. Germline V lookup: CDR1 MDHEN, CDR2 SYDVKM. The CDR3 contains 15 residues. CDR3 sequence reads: CASADSLEGNQPQHF. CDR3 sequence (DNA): TGTGCCAGCGCGGACAGCCTCGAGGGGAATCAGCCCCAGCATTTT.

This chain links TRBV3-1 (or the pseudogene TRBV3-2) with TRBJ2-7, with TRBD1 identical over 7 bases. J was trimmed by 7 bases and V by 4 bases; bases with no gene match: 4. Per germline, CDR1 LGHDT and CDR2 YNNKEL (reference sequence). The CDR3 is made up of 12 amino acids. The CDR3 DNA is TGTGCCAGCAGCCTGACAGGGCGGGAGCAGTACTTC. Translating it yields CASSLTGREQYF.

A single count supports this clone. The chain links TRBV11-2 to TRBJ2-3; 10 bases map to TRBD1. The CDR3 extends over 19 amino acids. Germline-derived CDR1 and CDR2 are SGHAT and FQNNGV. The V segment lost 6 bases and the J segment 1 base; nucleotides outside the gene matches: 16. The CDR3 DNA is TGTGCCAGCAGTCAACCGACAGGGGGCGCCCCTTTTGGCACAGATACGCAGTATTTT. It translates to CASSQPTGGAPFGTDTQYF.

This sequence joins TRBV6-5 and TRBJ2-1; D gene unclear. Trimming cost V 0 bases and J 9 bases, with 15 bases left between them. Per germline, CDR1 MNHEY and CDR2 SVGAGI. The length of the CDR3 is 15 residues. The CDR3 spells CASSYSTGGSGEQFF. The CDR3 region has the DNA TGTGCCAGCAGTTACTCCACCGGTGGGTCGGGTGAGCAGTTCTTC.

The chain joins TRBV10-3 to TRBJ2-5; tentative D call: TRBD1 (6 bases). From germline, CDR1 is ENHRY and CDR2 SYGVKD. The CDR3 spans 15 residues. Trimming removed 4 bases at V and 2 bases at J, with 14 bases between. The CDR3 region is CAISAQGTGQETQYF. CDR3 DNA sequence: TGTGCCATCAGTGCGCAGGGGACGGGGCAAGAGACCCAGTACTTC.

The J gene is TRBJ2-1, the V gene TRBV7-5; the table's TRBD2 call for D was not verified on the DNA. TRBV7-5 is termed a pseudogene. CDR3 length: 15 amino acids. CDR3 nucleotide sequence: TGTGCCAGAACCAGCAGCGGGTCTTCCTACAATGAGCAGTTCTTC. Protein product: CARTSSGSSYNEQFF.